The 12 T cell receptor beta chains below were found in one sample sequenced in a study of CD8+CD57+ T cells in acquired aplastic anemia. Sequencing was done on patients that had shown CD8+CD57+ cell expansion by flow cytometry. TCR beta VDJ and CDR3 profiles were obtained from a genomic DNA template. TCRdb re-derived calls from the reads in MiXCR, one entry per CDR3 protein. The sample lists some 150,000 distinct CDR3 sequences, roughly 49% occurring once. Sequencing was carried out using sorted CD4+, CD8+, or CD8+CD57+ T cells (not recorded which) from PBMCs. These receptors originate from a human donor with aplastic anemia.

This clonotype was seen many times. V and J are TRBV14 and TRBJ2-1, with TRBD2 identical over 10 bases. The germline V gene has CDR1 SGHDN and CDR2 FVKESK. V dropped 1 base and J dropped 9; count of bases not matched to a gene: 6. The CDR3 sequence is 15 residues long. CDR3 sequence (DNA): TGTGCCAGCAGCCAAGGAGCGGGGGGGCCTAGTGAGCAGTTCTTC. Its translation: CASSQGAGGPSEQFF.

The rearrangement links TRBV7-8 to TRBJ2-7; 10 nucleotides align to TRBD2. The ends lost 5 bases at V and 0 bases at J; junction bases unmatched: 7. The CDR3 has 16 residues. Germline values: CDR1 SGHVS, CDR2 FQNEAQ. CDR3 nucleotides: TGTGCCAGCAGCGGAGCCGGGACTAGCGTCTCCTACGAGCAGTACTTC. Translated, it gives CASSGAGTSVSYEQYF. Full variable domain (missing parts from reference TRBV7-8 and TRBJ2-7): GAGVSQSPRYKVAKRGQDVALRCDPISGHVSLFWYQQALGQGPEFLTYFQNEAQLDKSGLPSDRFFAERPEGSVSTLKIQRTQQEDSAVYLCASSGAGTSVSYEQYFGPGTRLTVT.

The table lists this clonotype with a few counts. The J gene is TRBJ1-2, the V gene TRBV27, with 10 bases fitting TRBD1. This CDR3 has 14 amino acids. In germline, CDR1 is MNHEY, CDR2 SMNVEV (reference sequence). Trimming took 4 bases from V and 6 from J; bases not matched to a gene: 5. CDR3 sequence (DNA): TGTGCCAGCAGTTCAGACAGGGGGCTTAATGGCTACACCTTC. As protein: CASSSDRGLNGYTF.

This chain uses TRBV20-1 with TRBJ1-1, with D possibly TRBD1 on 6 matching bases. The CDR3 spans 14 residues. Germline V CDR1 and CDR2: DFQATT, SNEGSKA (reference sequence). The germline V and J ends were trimmed by 4 bases and 7 bases, with 19 bases remaining between them. The CDR3 loop is CSATQRGGPGEAFF. In DNA form, the CDR3 reads TGCAGTGCTACTCAGAGGGGGGGGCCCGGTGAAGCTTTCTTT.

There are many counts of this clonotype. The J gene is TRBJ1-1, the V gene TRBV5-1, with a possible D match to TRBD1 (6 bases). Germline assignment: CDR1 SGHRS and CDR2 YFSETQ. V lost 4 bases and J lost 3, with 13 bases in between. The CDR3 runs to 14 residues. The CDR3 loop is CASSTNREYTEAFF. Here the CDR3 DNA reads TGCGCCAGCAGCACGAACAGGGAATACACTGAAGCTTTCTTT.

This rearrangement joins TRBV4-2 to TRBJ2-7; 9 nucleotides match TRBD1. The CDR3 length is 16 residues. The germline V gene encodes CDR1 LGHNA and CDR2 YNFKEQ. The J segment lost 5 bases and the V segment lost 4 bases, leaving 12 bases of the junction unmatched. CDR3 region: CASSLNRGRGVNEQYF. The CDR3 nucleotides are TGTGCCAGCAGCCTTAACAGGGGGCGCGGGGTGAACGAGCAGTACTTC.

The genes are TRBV11-2 and TRBJ1-4; TRBD1 matches 7 bases. The CDR3 totals 12 residues. The V segment lost 11 bases and the J segment 4 bases; nucleotides outside the gene matches: 4. Germline assignment: CDR1 SGHAT and CDR2 FQNNGV. CDR3 residues: CADRDSNEKLFF. The DNA of the CDR3 is TGTGCCGACCGGGACAGTAATGAAAAACTGTTTTTT.

As for this clonotype: Possible read error: a much larger clone is one base away. This is likely a read error, given that the CDR3 carries no conserved phenylalanine or tryptophan at its end. V gene TRBV6-4 combines with J gene TRBJ2-1; 11 nucleotides agree with TRBD2. The germline V gene encodes CDR1 MRHNA and CDR2 SNTAGT. CDR3 length: 17 residues. V lost 0 bases, J lost 6 bases, and 7 bases stayed unmatched. CDR3 amino acids: CASSDSIAGGRFNEQFS. For the CDR3, the DNA is TGTGCCAGCAGTGACTCGATAGCGGGGGGGAGGTTCAATGAGCAGTTCTCC.

The chain links TRBV5-4 to TRBJ2-5; TRBD1 aligns across 9 bases. The ends lost 2 bases at V and 5 bases at J; junction bases unmatched: 7. The CDR3 totals 15 residues. Germline values: CDR1 SGHNT, CDR2 YYREEE (reference sequence). The CDR3 protein is CASSLLQGASETQYF. The DNA of the CDR3 is TGTGCCAGCAGCTTATTACAGGGGGCAAGTGAGACCCAGTACTTC.

The chain uses TRBV7-2 and TRBJ1-1; tentatively, D is TRBD1 (5 bases). CDR1 is SGHTA, CDR2 FQGNSA, per germline. The germline V and J ends were trimmed by 6 bases and 4 bases, with 15 bases remaining between them. CDR3 size: 14 residues. CDR3 sequence (DNA): TGTGCCAGCAGACAGACAGCTTGGAGCACTGAAGCTTTCTTT. As protein: CASRQTAWSTEAFF.

V is TRBV25-1 and J is TRBJ2-1, with D perhaps given as TRBD1 or TRBD2 (5 bases each). Between the trimmed V and J ends, which lost 5 bases and 6 bases, there was a span of 14 bases. Germline V CDR1 and CDR2: MGHDK, SYGVNS. The CDR3 covers 14 residues. CDR3 coding DNA: TGTGCCAGCAGTCCGGCCCGGGACCGCAATGAGCAGTTCTTC. The encoded protein is CASSPARDRNEQFF.

This rearrangement joins TRBV15 to TRBJ1-1; tentatively, D is TRBD1 (6 bases). CDR1 and CDR2 (germline): LNHNV, YYDKDF (reference sequence). This CDR3 is 15 amino acids long. V lost 1 base, J lost 4 bases, and 13 bases lay in between. The CDR3 DNA reads as TGTGCCACCAGCAGAGCCCTTGAGGGGGGCACTGAAGCTTTCTTT. Its translation: CATSRALEGGTEAFF.